Sequencing of this TCR beta chain was carried out in a study of early T cells in non-severe SARS-CoV-2 infection. Study outcomes and limitations: Matching with VDJdb favored anti-spike CD8 responses (missing private and CD4 specificities).

TCRdb re-called the 5' RACE reads with MiXCR, one entry per CDR3 protein. The data show 35,000 to 40,000 distinct CDR3 sequences, around 4% seen once. Comment on this clonotype: Its target is unknown.

This CDR3 region has 17 residues. CDR1 is MDHEN, CDR2 SYDVKM, per germline. V shed 1 base and J 1 base; nucleotides not matched to a gene: 7. The clonotype originates from an adult who was a healthcare worker with PCR-confirmed SARS-CoV-2 infection or an uninfected control (not recorded which). The sample consisted of whole blood. This chain uses TRBV28 with TRBJ1-1; TRBD1 agrees at 9 bases. This chain's CDR3 is CASSLSTGTGQNTEAFF. As DNA, the CDR3 is TGTGCCAGCAGTTTATCGACCGGGACAGGGCAGAACACTGAAGCTTTCTTT. Full variable domain (missing parts from reference TRBV28 and TRBJ1-1): DVKVTQSSRYLVKRTGEKVFLECVQDMDHENMFWYRQDPGLGLRLIYFSYDVKMKEKGDIPEGYSVSREKKERFSLILESASTNQTSMYLCASSLSTGTGQNTEAFFGQGTRLTVV.